These T cell receptor beta chains were read from a single sample in a study of shared clonotypes between healthy human individuals. Profiled with immunoSEQ multiplex PCR; TCRdb holds only in-frame clones, not every one. The sample yields about 990,000 clones, 78% seen once. Sample: memory CD4+ T cells from PBMCs. Receptor source: a young man in good health. Some clones in this sample may be carry-over from other donors' samples. Each CDR3 is given with its conserved first and last residue. D genes are given only for firm matches. Clone size is stated in some rows and not others, as once, few, many or a class when expanded.

CDR3 length: 14
D gene: .
clone size: .
V gene: TRBV19
J gene: TRBJ2-5
CDR3 protein: CASSIMGASETQYF
CDR3 DNA: TGTGCCAGTAGTATTATGGGGGCATCAGAGACCCAGTACTTC

CDR3 length: 15
D gene: TRBD1
clone size: many
V gene: TRBV28
J gene: TRBJ2-4
CDR3 protein: CASSTTGVAKNIQYF
CDR3 DNA: TGTGCCAGCAGTACGACAGGGGTAGCCAAAAACATTCAGTACTTC

CDR3 length: 12
D gene: .
clone size: once
V gene: TRBV5-1
J gene: TRBJ1-2
CDR3 protein: CASSLVQGGYTF
CDR3 DNA: TGCGCCAGCAGCTTGGTGCAGGGAGGGTACACCTTC

CDR3 length: 14
D gene: TRBD2
clone size: .
V gene: TRBV7-2
J gene: TRBJ2-7
CDR3 protein: CASTWGLAGYEQYF
CDR3 DNA: TGTGCCAGCACCTGGGGGCTAGCGGGCTACGAGCAGTACTTC

CDR3 length: 14
D gene: .
clone size: .
V gene: TRBV19
J gene: TRBJ1-1
CDR3 protein: CASSLATSRTEAFF
CDR3 DNA: TGTGCCAGTAGTCTCGCGACCAGTCGGACTGAAGCTTTCTTT

CDR3 length: 16
D gene: .
clone size: .
V gene: TRBV7-2
J gene: TRBJ2-1
CDR3 protein: CASSLVGGFTYNEQFF
CDR3 DNA: TGTGCCAGCAGCTTAGTAGGGGGATTCACCTACAATGAGCAGTTCTTC

CDR3 length: 17
D gene: TRBD1
clone size: .
V gene: TRBV11-2
J gene: TRBJ1-2
CDR3 protein: CASSLVGTGVPPYGYTF
CDR3 DNA: TGTGCCAGCAGCTTAGTTGGGACAGGTGTTCCCCCCTATGGCTACACCTTC

CDR3 length: 13
D gene: .
clone size: .
V gene: TRBV5-1
J gene: TRBJ1-2
CDR3 protein: CASSLGEVYGYTF
CDR3 DNA: TGCGCCAGCAGCTTGGGAGAAGTCTATGGCTACACCTTC

CDR3 length: 14
D gene: TRBD1
clone size: .
V gene: TRBV27
J gene: TRBJ2-3
CDR3 protein: CASSGTGDTDTQYF
CDR3 DNA: TGTGCCAGCTCGGGGACAGGGGACACAGATACGCAGTATTTT

CDR3 length: 15
D gene: .
clone size: few
V gene: TRBV28
J gene: TRBJ1-1
CDR3 protein: CASLSTGLGNTEAFF
CDR3 DNA: TGTGCCAGCCTCAGCACGGGTCTCGGGAACACTGAAGCTTTCTTT

CDR3 length: 15
D gene: .
clone size: .
V gene: TRBV7-2
J gene: TRBJ2-1
CDR3 protein: CASSLEVQAYNEQFF
CDR3 DNA: TGTGCCAGCAGCTTAGAAGTCCAGGCCTACAATGAGCAGTTCTTC

CDR3 length: 14
D gene: .
clone size: few
V gene: TRBV4-3
J gene: TRBJ1-2
CDR3 protein: CASSQELDYYGYTF
CDR3 DNA: TGCGCCAGCAGCCAAGAACTGGACTACTATGGCTACACCTTC

CDR3 length: 16
D gene: .
clone size: .
V gene: TRBV9
J gene: TRBJ2-2
CDR3 protein: CASSPRPGSFTGELFF
CDR3 DNA: TGTGCCAGCAGCCCCCGACCCGGTAGTTTCACCGGGGAGCTGTTTTTT

CDR3 length: 14
D gene: .
clone size: .
V gene: TRBV30
J gene: TRBJ2-1
CDR3 protein: CAWSVLVAYNEQFF
CDR3 DNA: TGTGCCTGGAGTGTACTAGTGGCCTACAATGAGCAGTTCTTC

CDR3 length: 14
D gene: TRBD2
clone size: .
V gene: TRBV6-1
J gene: TRBJ2-7
CDR3 protein: CASALAGVQYEQYF
CDR3 DNA: TGTGCCAGCGCTCTAGCGGGAGTTCAGTACGAGCAGTACTTC

CDR3 length: 14
D gene: .
clone size: .
V gene: TRBV29-1
J gene: TRBJ2-1
CDR3 protein: CSVAGGRAYNEQFF
CDR3 DNA: TGCAGCGTTGCCGGTGGCCGAGCCTACAATGAGCAGTTCTTC

CDR3 length: 16
D gene: TRBD2
clone size: .
V gene: TRBV5-1
J gene: TRBJ2-1
CDR3 protein: CASSLTSASSYNEQFF
CDR3 DNA: TGCGCCAGCAGCTTGACTAGCGCCTCTTCCTACAATGAGCAGTTCTTC

CDR3 length: 13
D gene: .
clone size: .
V gene: TRBV18
J gene: TRBJ1-4
CDR3 protein: CATRTASNEKLFF
CDR3 DNA: TGTGCCACCAGGACCGCGTCTAATGAAAAACTGTTTTTT

CDR3 length: 13
D gene: TRBD2
clone size: .
V gene: TRBV5-1
J gene: TRBJ2-5
CDR3 protein: CASSASGSETQYF
CDR3 DNA: TGCGCCAGCAGCGCCAGCGGGAGTGAGACCCAGTACTTC

CDR3 length: 16
D gene: TRBD1
clone size: .
V gene: TRBV5-5
J gene: TRBJ1-5
CDR3 protein: CASSLLQGVRAQPQHF
CDR3 DNA: TGTGCCAGCAGCTTATTACAGGGGGTCAGGGCGCAGCCCCAGCATTTT

CDR3 length: 13
D gene: TRBD1
clone size: .
V gene: TRBV29-1
J gene: TRBJ1-2
CDR3 protein: CSAGETGGYGYTF
CDR3 DNA: TGCAGCGCCGGGGAGACAGGGGGCTATGGCTACACCTTC

CDR3 length: 13
D gene: .
clone size: .
V gene: TRBV5-1
J gene: TRBJ2-7
CDR3 protein: CASSLQGTYEQYF
CDR3 DNA: TGCGCCAGCAGCCTACAGGGAACCTACGAGCAGTACTTC

CDR3 length: 16
D gene: TRBD2
clone size: .
V gene: TRBV29-1
J gene: TRBJ2-5
CDR3 protein: CSVEVPGLAVQETQYF
CDR3 DNA: TGCAGCGTTGAAGTACCGGGACTAGCGGTCCAAGAGACCCAGTACTTC

CDR3 length: 16
D gene: TRBD2
clone size: once
V gene: TRBV11-1
J gene: TRBJ2-1
CDR3 protein: CASSLAVGAGGGEQFF
CDR3 DNA: TGTGCCAGCAGCTTAGCGGTAGGGGCGGGAGGCGGTGAGCAGTTCTTC

CDR3 length: 11
D gene: .
clone size: .
V gene: TRBV2
J gene: TRBJ2-3
CDR3 protein: CASSPSDTQYF
CDR3 DNA: TGTGCCAGCAGCCCCAGCGATACGCAGTATTTT

CDR3 length: 17
D gene: TRBD2
clone size: few
V gene: TRBV7-2
J gene: TRBJ2-3
CDR3 protein: CASSLPLAGTYTDTQYF
CDR3 DNA: TGTGCCAGCAGCTTACCACTAGCGGGGACTTACACAGATACGCAGTATTTT

CDR3 length: 15
D gene: .
clone size: .
V gene: TRBV27
J gene: TRBJ1-2
CDR3 protein: CASSPLSGTIDGYTF
CDR3 DNA: TGTGCCAGCAGTCCCTTATCCGGGACAATAGATGGCTACACCTTC

CDR3 length: 15
D gene: .
clone size: many
V gene: TRBV7-8
J gene: TRBJ2-3
CDR3 protein: CASSLAGLKADTQYF
CDR3 DNA: TGTGCCAGCAGCTTAGCGGGGCTGAAAGCGGATACGCAGTATTTT

CDR3 length: 15
D gene: .
clone size: .
V gene: TRBV7-2
J gene: TRBJ2-1
CDR3 protein: CASSFGRETYNEQFF
CDR3 DNA: TGTGCCAGCAGCTTTGGGCGGGAAACCTACAATGAGCAGTTCTTC

CDR3 length: 12
D gene: .
clone size: few
V gene: TRBV2
J gene: TRBJ1-2
CDR3 protein: CASRTNPYGYTF
CDR3 DNA: TGTGCCAGCAGAACGAACCCCTATGGCTACACCTTC

CDR3 length: 16
D gene: .
clone size: once
V gene: TRBV5-1
J gene: TRBJ1-3
CDR3 protein: CASSRRTGGSGNTIYF
CDR3 DNA: TGCGCCAGCAGCCGACGGACGGGAGGATCAGGAAACACCATATATTTT

CDR3 length: 16
D gene: .
clone size: .
V gene: TRBV7-9
J gene: TRBJ1-2
CDR3 protein: CASSLDRGSGAYGYTF
CDR3 DNA: TGTGCCAGCAGCTTAGACCGCGGTTCAGGGGCCTATGGCTACACCTTC

CDR3 length: 16
D gene: .
clone size: .
V gene: TRBV28
J gene: TRBJ2-2
CDR3 protein: CASSLPQASYTGELFF
CDR3 DNA: TGTGCCAGCAGTCTCCCCCAAGCTAGTTACACCGGGGAGCTGTTTTTT

CDR3 length: 17
D gene: .
clone size: .
V gene: TRBV7-2
J gene: TRBJ1-5
CDR3 protein: CASSLRAGGYSNQPQHF
CDR3 DNA: TGTGCCAGCAGCTTACGGGCGGGGGGCTATAGCAATCAGCCCCAGCATTTT

CDR3 length: 17
D gene: .
clone size: .
V gene: TRBV14
J gene: TRBJ2-6
CDR3 protein: CASSQAVSNSGANVLTF
CDR3 DNA: TGTGCCAGCAGCCAAGCAGTATCAAACTCTGGGGCCAACGTCCTGACTTTC

CDR3 length: 19
D gene: .
clone size: many
V gene: TRBV7-2
J gene: TRBJ2-6
CDR3 protein: CASSWKGVGGASGANVLTF
CDR3 DNA: TGTGCCAGCAGCTGGAAGGGGGTAGGAGGTGCCTCTGGGGCCAACGTCCTGACTTTC

CDR3 length: 19
D gene: .
clone size: .
V gene: TRBV4-1
J gene: TRBJ1-2
CDR3 protein: CASSQDRTQSGFSNYGYTF
CDR3 DNA: TGCGCCAGCAGCCAAGATAGGACACAAAGTGGATTTTCTAACTATGGCTACACCTTC

CDR3 length: 15
D gene: TRBD1
clone size: few
V gene: TRBV30
J gene: TRBJ1-5
CDR3 protein: CAWSVGGTGNQPQHF
CDR3 DNA: TGTGCCTGGAGTGTCGGCGGGACAGGCAATCAGCCCCAGCATTTT

CDR3 length: 15
D gene: TRBD2
clone size: .
V gene: TRBV25-1
J gene: TRBJ2-3
CDR3 protein: CASSTLAGAGDTQYF
CDR3 DNA: TGTGCCAGCAGTACACTAGCGGGAGCGGGAGATACGCAGTATTTT

CDR3 length: 18
D gene: .
clone size: .
V gene: TRBV5-6
J gene: TRBJ1-3
CDR3 protein: CASSLRGGEYFSGNTIYF
CDR3 DNA: TGTGCCAGCAGCTTGCGGGGGGGCGAATATTTCTCTGGAAACACCATATATTTT

CDR3 length: 12
D gene: .
clone size: .
V gene: TRBV28
J gene: TRBJ2-7
CDR3 protein: CASRTDGYEQYF
CDR3 DNA: TGTGCCAGCAGAACCGACGGCTACGAGCAGTACTTC

CDR3 length: 15
D gene: .
clone size: .
V gene: TRBV28
J gene: TRBJ1-2
CDR3 protein: CASSFGRGTNYGYTF
CDR3 DNA: TGTGCCAGCAGTTTCGGTCGGGGAACCAACTATGGCTACACCTTC

CDR3 length: 14
D gene: .
clone size: .
V gene: TRBV9
J gene: TRBJ2-3
CDR3 protein: CASSVLTGGDTQYF
CDR3 DNA: TGTGCCAGCAGCGTTTTGACAGGAGGAGATACGCAGTATTTT

CDR3 length: 14
D gene: TRBD1
clone size: .
V gene: TRBV6-5
J gene: TRBJ2-5
CDR3 protein: CASSYQQGSGTQYF
CDR3 DNA: TGTGCCAGCAGTTACCAACAGGGGTCAGGGACCCAGTACTTC

CDR3 length: 15
D gene: .
clone size: .
V gene: TRBV11-2
J gene: TRBJ1-4
CDR3 protein: CASSMRLGVGEKLFF
CDR3 DNA: TGTGCCAGCAGCATGCGTCTCGGGGTCGGTGAAAAACTGTTTTTT

CDR3 length: 16
D gene: .
clone size: .
V gene: TRBV28
J gene: TRBJ1-2
CDR3 protein: CASSLYSQPSNYGYTF
CDR3 DNA: TGTGCCAGCAGTTTATACTCACAGCCCTCTAACTATGGCTACACCTTC

CDR3 length: 14
D gene: .
clone size: .
V gene: TRBV28
J gene: TRBJ1-2
CDR3 protein: CASSLWASPDGYTF
CDR3 DNA: TGTGCCAGCAGTTTATGGGCCTCGCCGGATGGCTACACCTTC

CDR3 length: 14
D gene: .
clone size: few
V gene: TRBV6-6
J gene: TRBJ2-2
CDR3 protein: CASSGREDTGELFF
CDR3 DNA: TGTGCCAGCAGCGGGCGCGAGGACACCGGGGAGCTGTTTTTT

CDR3 length: 14
D gene: .
clone size: .
V gene: TRBV7-8
J gene: TRBJ1-5
CDR3 protein: CASSRPDRNQPQHF
CDR3 DNA: TGTGCCAGCAGCCGCCCGGACAGAAATCAGCCCCAGCATTTT